Below are 15 T cell receptor beta chains sequenced from a single sample in a study of T cells in Graves' hyperthyroidism and ophthalmopathy. RNA transcripts were the template for amplifying TCR beta CDR3 regions. In the first-round RT-PCR of the TCR CDR3, the HTBI primer set was used. TCRdb processed the multiplex PCR reads anew with MiXCR; each CDR3 protein has one entry. The top ten hold roughly 24% of the sample, which has 93,000 or so distinct CDR3 sequences, approximately 48% seen once. Sequencing was carried out using blood. These receptors came from a middle-aged man with Graves' hyperthyroidism.

The chain is built from TRBV9 and TRBJ2-1; 9 nucleotides match TRBD2. The CDR3 consists of 17 residues. Germline V gene lookup returns CDR1 SGDLS and CDR2 YYNGEE. Trimming cost V 0 bases and J 12 bases; bases outside gene matches: 16. CDR3 region: CASSVEAAGGGTDTQFF. DNA for the CDR3: TGTGCCAGCAGCGTAGAGGCAGCGGGGGGTGGGACAGATACGCAGTTCTTC.

The rearrangement joins TRBV15 to TRBJ2-7; D unresolved. CDR3 length equals 14 residues. The V gene's germline CDR1 is LNHNV and CDR2 YYDKDF (reference sequence). V dropped 3 bases and J dropped 0 bases, with 9 bases sitting between them. Written as DNA, the CDR3 is TGTGCCACCAGCAGCTTGGAGAGCTCCTACGAGCAGTACTTC. This gives the protein CATSSLESSYEQYF.

This clonotype was seen repeatedly, ten times or more. V and J are TRBV19 and TRBJ2-1, with D perhaps being TRBD1 or TRBD2 (5 bases each). The CDR3 runs 19 residues. The germline V and J ends were trimmed by 2 bases and 3 bases, with 23 bases remaining between them. CDR1 LNHDA and CDR2 SQIVND come from the germline V gene (reference sequence). The CDR3 DNA reads TGTGCCAGTAGTATATCGCTAGGGACGGGCGGGCGCTTCTACAATGAGCAGTTCTTC. This gives the protein CASSISLGTGGRFYNEQFF.

The table lists this clonotype with a count of one. The CDR3 loop reads CASSLAGTGLAGNTIYF. Written as DNA, the CDR3 is TGTGCCAGCAGCTTAGCTGGGACAGGGCTGGCCGGAAACACCATATATTTT. J is TRBJ1-3 and V is TRBV7-9; 9 bases match TRBD1. V shed 0 bases, J shed 4 bases, and the junction held 7 bases outside the gene matches. Germline CDR1 and CDR2: SEHNR and FQNEAQ (reference sequence). The CDR3 runs 17 residues.

This clonotype showed up many times. A single base separates this from a much larger clone, so it may be a read error. This chain uses TRBV20-1 with TRBJ2-7, with 7 bases matching TRBD2. This CDR3 has 15 amino acids. CDR1 and CDR2 (germline): DFQATT, SNEGSKA (reference sequence). The CDR3 region is CSTRDSASGSYEQYF. In DNA, the CDR3 is TGCAGTACTAGAGACTCGGCTAGCGGCTCCTACGAGCAGTACTTC.

J is TRBJ1-2 and V is TRBV7-9; 11 nucleotides align to TRBD1. The length of the CDR3 is 13 residues. CDR1 and CDR2 (germline): SEHNR, FQNEAQ (reference sequence). J lost 8 bases, V lost 7 bases, and 6 bases had no gene match. The CDR3 spells CASNPGQGDGYTF. CDR3 nucleotides: TGTGCCAGCAATCCGGGACAGGGGGACGGCTACACCTTC.

V gene TRBV20-1 combines with J gene TRBJ2-7; D may be TRBD2 (6 bases). Germline CDR1 reads DFQATT; CDR2 reads SNEGSKA (reference sequence). V dropped 3 bases and J dropped 7 bases, with 31 bases sitting between them. The CDR3 has 18 residues. CDR3 protein: CSASSLKRSGYSYKEQYF. The DNA for the CDR3 is TGCAGTGCTAGCTCGCTCAAACGTAGCGGATACTCCTACAAGGAGCAGTACTTC.

This clonotype was seen many times. The V and J genes are TRBV20-1 and TRBJ2-2, with 7 bases aligning to TRBD1. In germline, CDR1 is DFQATT, CDR2 SNEGSKA (reference sequence). The CDR3 runs to 11 residues. With V trimmed by 6 bases and J by 8 bases, 3 bases remained unmatched. CDR3 loop: CSAGGRGELFF. The CDR3 DNA follows: TGCAGTGCAGGGGGCAGAGGGGAGCTGTTTTTT.

The sample holds many counts of this clonotype. The chain couples TRBV9 to TRBJ2-3; the D gene could be TRBD1 or TRBD2 (6 bases each). The CDR3 length is 18 residues. The germline gives CDR1 SGDLS, CDR2 YYNGEE. V was pared by 3 bases and J by 1 base, with 21 bases between. CDR3 in amino acids: CASSASPGATQGTDTQYF. The DNA of the CDR3 is TGTGCCAGCAGCGCCTCTCCGGGGGCTACCCAAGGCACAGATACGCAGTATTTT.

This clonotype has at least ten counts. The chain uses TRBV20-1 and TRBJ1-6; D is uncertain. Per the germline V gene, CDR1 is DFQATT and CDR2 is SNEGSKA (reference sequence). With 5 bases removed from V and 2 bases from J, the gap between germline ends came to 10 bases. The CDR3 is made up of 14 amino acids. The CDR3: CSAGTGTYNSPLHF. In DNA form, the CDR3 reads TGCAGTGCTGGCACCGGGACCTATAATTCACCCCTCCACTTT.

This clonotype was recorded at least ten times. This rearrangement joins TRBV6-5 to TRBJ2-3; D may match TRBD1 or TRBD2 (5 bases each). V was clipped by 7 bases and J by 6 bases, with 20 bases between them. Per germline, CDR1 MNHEY and CDR2 SVGAGI. This CDR3 has 15 residues. The CDR3 DNA reads TGTGCCAGCACCGGAGGTTCAGAGGGGCTGGATACGCAGTATTTT. It specifies CASTGGSEGLDTQYF.

J is TRBJ1-2 and V is TRBV7-9; TRBD1 matches 7 bases. J was trimmed by 1 base and V by 5 bases; bases with no gene match: 7. Germline values: CDR1 SEHNR, CDR2 FQNEAQ (reference sequence). This CDR3 has 15 amino acids. CDR3 nucleotides: TGTGCCAGCAGCCGGGACAGCCGCATTAACTATGGCTACACCTTC. Its translation is CASSRDSRINYGYTF.

This clonotype was recorded at least ten times. The chain employs TRBV7-9 and TRBJ1-4; no clear D gene. The CDR3 sequence is 13 residues long. V was shortened by 7 bases and J by 8 bases, with 14 bases between the two germline ends. Germline V gene sequence: CDR1 SEHNR, CDR2 FQNEAQ (reference sequence). CDR3 DNA sequence: TGTGCCAGCAACCAAAGGGTGGAGGAAAAACTGTTTTTT. It translates to CASNQRVEEKLFF.

In the case of this clonotype: A much larger clone differs by one base, so this may be a read error. The conserved phenylalanine or tryptophan normally closing the CDR3 is absent here, so this likely arose from a read error. The chain has TRBV5-1 and TRBJ2-5, with D possibly being TRBD1 or TRBD2 (5 bases each). Germline CDR1 SGHRS, CDR2 YFSETQ. V shed 6 bases and J shed 1 base, with 10 bases lying between them. CDR3 length: 13 amino acids. The CDR3 spells CASNSGTQETQYS. The CDR3 DNA reads as TGCGCCAGCAATTCTGGGACCCAAGAGACCCAGTACTCC.

This clonotype was counted a few times. The rearrangement joins TRBV25-1 to TRBJ2-3, with a possible D match to TRBD1 (5 bases). Germline V lookup: CDR1 MGHDK, CDR2 SYGVNS. Trimming removed 8 bases at V and 4 bases at J, with 16 bases between. The CDR3 length is 14 residues. The CDR3 region is CASVVGVAPDTQYF. The DNA of the CDR3 is TGTGCCAGCGTAGTAGGGGTGGCGCCAGATACGCAGTATTTT.